A selection of T cell receptor beta chains follows, all from one sample in a study of shared clonotypes between healthy human individuals. Produced via immunoSEQ multiplex PCR; TCRdb's table is partial and in-frame only. Of roughly 1,600,000 clones in the sample, around 98.5% were seen once. The specimen sequenced was naive CD4+ T cells sorted from blood. The receptors originated from a man aged 25 to 40 in good health. Each CDR3 is given with its conserved first and last residue. The order of the fields is CDR3 DNA, CDR3 protein, J gene, D gene, V gene, clone size. A D gene is named only where the DNA matches it firmly. Rows may omit the clone size; those that give it use once, few, many or a size class.

TGTGCCAGCAGCCTAGGACAGCCGGGACAGGCGCAGTTCTTC | CASSLGQPGQAQFF | TRBJ2-1 | TRBD1 | TRBV5-4 | -
TGTGCCAGCAGCTTGTCAGACACCAAAAACATTCAGTACTTC | CASSLSDTKNIQYF | TRBJ2-4 | - | TRBV5-5 | -
TGTGCCAGCAGCGTAGACCGCGGGTGGAGGGGACTAACCGAGCTTAGCTCCTACGAGCAGTACTTC | CASSVDRGWRGLTELSSYEQYF | TRBJ2-7 | TRBD2 | TRBV9 | once
TGTGCCAGCTCACCCATTGGCATAAATCAGCCCCAGCATTTT | CASSPIGINQPQHF | TRBJ1-5 | - | TRBV18 | -
TGTGCCAGTACCTCCGGGACTAGCGGATACAATGAGCAGTTCTTC | CASTSGTSGYNEQFF | TRBJ2-1 | TRBD2 | TRBV19 | once
TGCGCCAGCAGCTTGGGGGGACTAGCGGGAGGCGAGCAGTACTTC | CASSLGGLAGGEQYF | TRBJ2-7 | TRBD2 | TRBV5-1 | -
TGTGCCAGCAGCTTGAGTTACCGGCTTGGGGACACTGAAGCTTTCTTT | CASSLSYRLGDTEAFF | TRBJ1-1 | - | TRBV7-2 | -
TGTGCCAGCAGACGGGTCCAAGAGACCCAGTACTTC | CASRRVQETQYF | TRBJ2-5 | - | TRBV25-1 | -
TGTGCCAGCAGCTTAGACACAGGGGGTCTTCCCTACGAGCAGTACTTC | CASSLDTGGLPYEQYF | TRBJ2-7 | TRBD1 | TRBV7-2 | -
TGTGCCAGCTCCTCCAACAGGGGGACTAGCGGGGCCAGCTCCTACAATGAGCAGTTCTTC | CASSSNRGTSGASSYNEQFF | TRBJ2-1 | TRBD2 | TRBV18 | -
TGTGCTCCAGCAGATAAAGAGACCCAGTACTTC | CAPADKETQYF | TRBJ2-5 | - | TRBV6-5 | -
TGTGCCAGCAATCCTAGCGGGGAGACCTACGAGCAGTACTTC | CASNPSGETYEQYF | TRBJ2-7 | TRBD2 | TRBV28 | -
TGTGCCAGCAGCCGGGAGGAGCGGGACTCCTACGAGCAGTACTTC | CASSREERDSYEQYF | TRBJ2-7 | TRBD2 | TRBV14 | -
TGTGCCAGCAGGCGGGCAGGCGAAGCTTTCTTT | CASRRAGEAFF | TRBJ1-1 | - | TRBV2 | -
TGTGCCACCAGCAGAGAGAGAACACCGAACACTGAAGCTTTCTTT | CATSRERTPNTEAFF | TRBJ1-1 | - | TRBV15 | -
TGTGCCAGCAGCTCGGGACCCCGACACTACGAGCAGTACTTC | CASSSGPRHYEQYF | TRBJ2-7 | - | TRBV13 | -
TGCAGCGTTGAGGGGGGAGGAACTGAAGCTTTCTTT | CSVEGGGTEAFF | TRBJ1-1 | - | TRBV29-1 | -
TGTGCCAGCAGCTTAGAGAGACAGTCCTACGAGCAGTACTTC | CASSLERQSYEQYF | TRBJ2-7 | - | TRBV7-8 | once
TGTGCCAGCAAGCCGGCAGGGATCAACTATGGCTACACCTTC | CASKPAGINYGYTF | TRBJ1-2 | - | TRBV7-2 | -
TGCGCCAGCAGCCAAGACCCACAGCGGGGGCTAGGAAACACCATATATTTT | CASSQDPQRGLGNTIYF | TRBJ1-3 | - | TRBV4-3 | -
TGCGCCAGCAGCCCGGGGACAGGGTACAGTGAGCAGTTCTTC | CASSPGTGYSEQFF | TRBJ2-1 | TRBD1 | TRBV5-1 | -
TGTGCCAGCAGTCCCAGCTCTGGGGCCAACGTCCTGACTTTC | CASSPSSGANVLTF | TRBJ2-6 | - | TRBV25-1 | -
TGTGCCAGCAGCCGTGAGGGGGAAACCACAGATACGCAGTATTTT | CASSREGETTDTQYF | TRBJ2-3 | - | TRBV6-1 | once
TGTGCCAGCAGTGAAGATGGGGTGGTAGATACGCAGTATTTT | CASSEDGVVDTQYF | TRBJ2-3 | - | TRBV2 | -
TGTGCCAGCAGCTTAAAGGGTGAAGATACGCAGTATTTT | CASSLKGEDTQYF | TRBJ2-3 | - | TRBV7-3 | -
TGCGCCAGCAGCTACGCCGGCCCCACAGATACGCAGTATTTT | CASSYAGPTDTQYF | TRBJ2-3 | - | TRBV5-1 | -
TGCGCCAGCAGCTTGGTTGCTAGCGGGAGAGGAGGGGCCAATGAGCAGTTCTTC | CASSLVASGRGGANEQFF | TRBJ2-1 | TRBD2 | TRBV5-1 | -
TGTGCCAGCTCACCACCGTCTCGGAACACCGGGGAGCTGTTTTTT | CASSPPSRNTGELFF | TRBJ2-2 | - | TRBV18 | -
TGTGCCAGCAGCCCGACCGTAATTCTAGCGGGAGATCTGGCGCTACACAATGAGCAGTTCTTC | CASSPTVILAGDLALHNEQFF | TRBJ2-1 | TRBD2 | TRBV7-8 | -
TGTGCCAGCAGTTCCGGCCCCGGGACTCATACGCAGTATTTT | CASSSGPGTHTQYF | TRBJ2-3 | - | TRBV5-4 | -
TGTGCCAGCAGCTTAGGCGCAGGGATGAGAACTGAAGCTTTCTTT | CASSLGAGMRTEAFF | TRBJ1-1 | - | TRBV7-9 | -
TGTGCCGTTTATAACTATGGCTACACCTTC | CAVYNYGYTF | TRBJ1-2 | - | TRBV19 | -
TGTGCCACCAGCATGGCGGCCGTGGGATCCAATGAGCAGTTCTTC | CATSMAAVGSNEQFF | TRBJ2-1 | - | TRBV15 | -